Listed here are 32 T cell receptor beta chains from one sample, sequenced in a study of naive and memory T cell subsets. General observations from the study: Possibly reflecting memory cells re-expressing CD45RA, a few larger clonotypes occurred in naive repertoires, especially CD8.

Both TRBC1 and TRBC2 were covered by a beta constant-region primer of two equimolar oligonucleotides. Nested alpha and beta constant-region primers with the SP2 primer drove four PCR rounds on ligated cDNA. TCRdb ran MiXCR on the UMI-ligation and nested PCR reads and lists one entry per CDR3 protein. Seen here are over 100,000 distinct CDR3 sequences, about 15% observed once, and the top ten hold about 3%. No antigens are known for them. Material: naive CD8+ T cells from blood. The receptor source for this set is a human donor in good health.

This clonotype has more than one count but fewer than ten. The chain is built from TRBV20-1 and TRBJ1-4; TRBD1 matches at 7 bases. V lost 3 bases and J lost 3; bases outside the gene matches: 10. The germline CDR1 and CDR2 sequences are DFQATT and SNEGSKA (reference sequence). The CDR3 is 16 residues long. The CDR3: CSASRDSQVANEKLFF. Written as DNA, the CDR3 is TGCAGTGCTAGCAGGGACAGCCAAGTGGCTAATGAAAAACTGTTTTTT.

CDR3 loop: CSVDSNNYGYTF. CDR3 bases: TGCAGCGTTGATAGCAATAACTATGGCTACACCTTC. The gene calls are TRBV29-1 and TRBJ1-2; D unclear. Germline V gene lookup returns CDR1 SQVTM and CDR2 ANQGSEA. Trimming left V 3 bases short and J 1 base short, with 6 bases between. This CDR3 has 12 amino acids.

The chain joins TRBV28 to TRBJ2-2; D not certain. V was trimmed by 10 bases and J by 1 base, leaving 16 bases between them. This CDR3 comprises 15 residues. Germline V gene lookup returns CDR1 MDHEN and CDR2 SYDVKM. CDR3 sequence reads: CATKLPPRNTGELFF. CDR3 DNA: TGTGCCACCAAACTCCCACCCAGGAACACCGGGGAGCTGTTTTTT. The full variable domain, completed using reference TRBV28 and TRBJ2-2, is DVKVTQSSRYLVKRTGEKVFLECVQDMDHENMFWYRQDPGLGLRLIYFSYDVKMKEKGDIPEGYSVSREKKERFSLILESASTNQTSMYLCATKLPPRNTGELFFGEGSRLTVL.

This clonotype was seen a few times. The chain has TRBV6-5 and TRBJ1-2, with D tentatively TRBD1 (5 bases). This CDR3 has 14 amino acids. V lost 6 bases and J lost 3, with 14 bases in between. Germline CDR1 reads MNHEY; CDR2 reads SVGAGI. CDR3: CASSPPGTHYGYTF. CDR3 DNA sequence: TGTGCCAGCAGCCCCCCCGGGACCCACTATGGCTACACCTTC.

There are a few counts of this clonotype. The chain links TRBV24-1 to TRBJ2-1; TRBD1 might be the D (6 bases). CDR1 and CDR2 (germline): KGHDR, SFDVKD. Trimming removed 5 bases at V and 3 bases at J, with 13 bases between. The CDR3 runs to 15 residues. This CDR3 reads CATSGGTGIYNEQFF. The CDR3 bases are TGTGCCACCAGTGGTGGCACAGGGATCTACAATGAGCAGTTCTTC.

This clonotype has at least ten counts. Here the CDR3 DNA reads TGTGCCAGCAGTCCAACCAACAGGGGTTCCTACGAGCAGTACTTC. Amino acids: CASSPTNRGSYEQYF. This chain connects TRBV12-3 or TRBV12-4 to TRBJ2-7, with 7 bases lining up with TRBD1. The length of the CDR3 is 15 residues. Trimming cost V 5 bases and J 1 base; bases outside gene matches: 8.

This clonotype occurred a few times. CDR3 sequence: CSAREPRDKNIQYF. CDR3 nucleotide sequence: TGCAGTGCTAGAGAACCCAGGGACAAAAACATTCAGTACTTC. The chain carries TRBV20-1 and TRBJ2-4, with D perhaps TRBD1 (5 bases). The germline gives CDR1 DFQATT, CDR2 SNEGSKA (reference sequence). The CDR3 extends over 14 amino acids. With 0 bases removed from V and 3 bases from J, the gap between germline ends came to 9 bases.

The chain recombines TRBV30 with TRBJ1-1, with a possible D match to TRBD1 (5 bases). V shed 4 bases and J shed 5 bases, with 8 bases lying between them. Germline lookup yields CDR1 GTSNPN and CDR2 SVGIG (reference sequence). The CDR3 is made up of 11 amino acids. The CDR3: CAWNWGTEAFF. Here the CDR3 DNA reads TGTGCCTGGAATTGGGGGACTGAAGCTTTCTTT.

J is TRBJ2-3 and V is TRBV7-6, with TRBD1 matching 7 bases. Germline assignment: CDR1 SGHVS and CDR2 FNYEAQ. V was pared by 1 base and J by 4 bases, with 5 bases of the junction left unmatched. The length of the CDR3 is 15 residues. CDR3 amino acids: CASSLGDRDSDTQYF. The CDR3 DNA sequence: TGTGCCAGCAGCTTAGGGGACAGAGACTCAGATACGCAGTATTTT.

The CDR3 is CAISEPLEEEAFF. For the CDR3, the DNA is TGTGCCATCAGTGAGCCCCTCGAGGAAGAAGCTTTCTTT. V usage is TRBV10-3 and J usage is TRBJ1-1; no clear D. Germline CDR1 ENHRY, CDR2 SYGVKD. V was shortened by 2 bases and J by 8 bases, with 12 bases between the two germline ends. The CDR3 sequence is 13 residues long.

The table lists this clonotype with a count of one. The chain employs TRBV7-9 and TRBJ1-1; D might be TRBD1 (5 bases). The CDR3 is 17 amino acids. The V gene's germline CDR1 is SEHNR and CDR2 FQNEAQ (reference sequence). With 5 bases removed from V and 4 bases from J, the gap between germline ends came to 23 bases. The CDR3 reads CASSPPNRVGASTEAFF. The CDR3 DNA sequence: TGTGCCAGCAGCCCACCCAATAGAGTAGGGGCCAGCACTGAAGCTTTCTTT.

This clonotype was detected ten times or more. The J gene is TRBJ2-7, the V gene TRBV12-3 or TRBV12-4; D is possibly TRBD1 or TRBD2 (5 bases each). Trimming took off 5 bases at V and 2 bases at J, with 13 bases between the two ends. This CDR3 region has 14 residues. CDR3 loop: CASSAGTEAYEQYF. Written as DNA, the CDR3 is TGTGCCAGCAGTGCCGGGACGGAAGCCTACGAGCAGTACTTC.

This clonotype came up a few times. The chain combines TRBV11-2 with TRBJ2-1; 8 nucleotides agree with TRBD1. This CDR3 contains 14 residues. Trimming took 5 bases from V and 7 from J; bases not matched to a gene: 7. CDR1 and CDR2 (germline): SGHAT, FQNNGV. The CDR3 coding sequence is TGTGCCAGCAGCCAGACAGGGGATGAGAATGAGCAGTTCTTC. It translates to CASSQTGDENEQFF.

This clonotype was seen repeatedly, ten times or more. The rearrangement joins TRBV2 to TRBJ1-5; TRBD1 might be the D (6 bases). This CDR3 is built from 13 residues. V was pared by 6 bases and J by 5 bases, with 11 bases between. From germline, CDR1 is SNHLY and CDR2 FYNNEI. CDR3 region: CASSDRSDQPQHF. The CDR3 DNA sequence: TGTGCCAGCAGCGACAGGTCGGATCAGCCCCAGCATTTT.

There are many counts of this clonotype. DNA for the CDR3: TGCAGTGCTAGAGTTGCGATAGTAGGGACCAAGGCCCTCTCGCAAGAGACCCAGTACTTC. Protein product: CSARVAIVGTKALSQETQYF. The J gene is TRBJ2-5, the V gene TRBV20-1; D may correspond to TRBD1 or TRBD2 (5 bases each). The CDR3 loop spans 20 amino acids. V was pared by 1 base and J by 2 bases, with 29 bases between. The germline gives CDR1 DFQATT, CDR2 SNEGSKA (reference sequence).

The V and J genes are TRBV4-2 and TRBJ2-3, with D possibly matching TRBD2 (5 bases). This CDR3 is 16 amino acids long. Germline V gene lookup returns CDR1 LGHNA and CDR2 YNFKEQ. V shed 0 bases and J shed 1 base, with 11 bases lying between them. For the CDR3, the DNA is TGTGCCAGCAGCCAAGATGCTAGCAGCCGCACAGATACGCAGTATTTT. Translating it yields CASSQDASSRTDTQYF.

This clonotype appeared many times. This chain links TRBV13 with TRBJ2-3; no clear D gene. Germline-derived CDR1 and CDR2 are PRHDT and FYEKMQ (reference sequence). The CDR3 runs 13 residues. Trimming shortened V by 6 bases and J by 10 bases, and 17 bases separated the two germline ends. The DNA for the CDR3 is TGTGCCAGCAGGGCTAGAGGCCAGTCGGCGCAGTATTTT. This encodes CASRARGQSAQYF.

This chain connects TRBV12-3 or TRBV12-4 to TRBJ2-1; D possibly corresponds to TRBD2 (5 bases). The CDR3 sequence is 14 residues long. V was shortened by 3 bases and J by 8 bases, with 14 bases between the two germline ends. As DNA, the CDR3 is TGTGCCAGCAGTTTGGTCGGAGCCGGGGATGAGCAGTTCTTC. Translation: CASSLVGAGDEQFF.

The chain carries TRBV5-1 and TRBJ2-5, with a tentative D call TRBD2 (6 bases). The CDR3 runs to 13 residues. The ends were cut back, 3 bases at V and 5 bases at J, with 11 bases in the middle. Germline CDR1 SGHRS, CDR2 YFSETQ. Here the CDR3 reads CASSWGERETQYF. CDR3 bases: TGCGCCAGCAGCTGGGGGGAGCGGGAGACCCAGTACTTC.

This clonotype was counted many times. The junction differs from germline at one of its ends, possibly a read error. The chain has TRBV29-1 and TRBJ1-2; tentative D call: TRBD1 (6 bases). The CDR3 runs to 10 residues. Germline CDR1 SQVTM, CDR2 ANQGSEA. As DNA, the CDR3 is TGCAGCGCGAACAGGGTCCCAACCTCCTTC. It yields the protein CSANRVPTSF.

The sample holds a few counts of this clonotype. The rearrangement links TRBV13 to TRBJ2-3; TRBD1 aligns across 7 bases. This CDR3 has 15 residues. The J segment lost 0 bases and the V segment lost 5 bases, leaving 5 bases of the junction unmatched. Per germline, CDR1 PRHDT and CDR2 FYEKMQ (reference sequence). For the CDR3, the DNA is TGTGCCAGCAGCCGAATGACAGGGAGCACAGATACGCAGTATTTT. This gives the protein CASSRMTGSTDTQYF.

This clonotype was seen only a few times. The chain carries TRBV7-9 and TRBJ2-3; 7 positions agree with TRBD2. Germline CDR1 reads SEHNR; CDR2 reads FQNEAQ (reference sequence). V shed 1 base and J 6 bases; nucleotides not matched to a gene: 7. This CDR3 is 15 amino acids long. This chain's CDR3 is CASSLGGGSSDTQYF. For the CDR3, the DNA is TGTGCCAGCAGCTTAGGCGGGGGAAGTTCCGATACGCAGTATTTT.

The chain combines TRBV5-1 with TRBJ2-3; D might be TRBD2 (5 bases). V dropped 2 bases and J dropped 3 bases, with 13 bases sitting between them. Germline V gene sequence: CDR1 SGHRS, CDR2 YFSETQ. This CDR3 contains 15 residues. The CDR3 loop is CASSFGDFSTDTQYF. Written as DNA, the CDR3 is TGCGCCAGCAGCTTCGGGGATTTTTCAACAGATACGCAGTATTTT.

This clonotype was counted only a few times. The chain has TRBV11-2 and TRBJ2-5, with D maybe TRBD2 (5 bases). V was shortened by 3 bases and J by 4 bases, with 6 bases between the two germline ends. This CDR3 spans 12 amino acids. Per the germline V gene, CDR1 is SGHAT and CDR2 is FQNNGV. CDR3 region: CASSFEGETQYF. The CDR3 bases are TGTGCCAGCAGCTTTGAGGGAGAGACCCAGTACTTC. Complete variable domain (other parts from reference TRBV11-2 and TRBJ2-5): EAGVAQSPRYKIIEKRQSVAFWCNPISGHATLYWYQQILGQGPKLLIQFQNNGVVDDSQLPKDRFSAERLKGVDSTLKIQPAKLEDSAVYLCASSFEGETQYFGPGTRLLVL.

The chain uses TRBV15 and TRBJ1-5, with D unclear. V lost 4 bases to trimming and J lost 9 bases, with 7 bases between them. The CDR3 totals 11 residues. CDR1 and CDR2 from the germline V gene are LNHNV and YYDKDF (reference sequence). CDR3 in DNA: TGTGCCACCAGCAACCCGGGGCCCCAGCATTTT. It yields the protein CATSNPGPQHF.

CDR3 protein: CAWSAPDSRWGYNEQFF. The DNA for the CDR3 is TGTGCCTGGAGTGCACCCGACAGCCGATGGGGTTACAATGAGCAGTTCTTC. The chain couples TRBV30 to TRBJ2-1, with D possibly being TRBD1 (5 bases). The CDR3 is 17 residues long. In germline, CDR1 is GTSNPN, CDR2 SVGIG (reference sequence). V was clipped by 1 base and J by 4 bases, with 20 bases between them.

In its sample, this clonotype was seen a few times. V gene TRBV30 combines with J gene TRBJ1-2; no clear D. V lost 0 bases, J lost 3 bases, and 5 bases lay in between. The CDR3 contains 12 residues. The V gene's germline CDR1 is GTSNPN and CDR2 SVGIG (reference sequence). The DNA for the CDR3 is TGTGCCTGGAGTGTGGAGGACTATGGCTACACCTTC. Translating it yields CAWSVEDYGYTF.

The V call is TRBV6-2 or TRBV6-3, the J call TRBJ1-5; the D gene is possibly TRBD1 (5 bases). Between the trimmed V and J ends, which lost 8 bases and 2 bases, there was a span of 16 bases. The CDR3 is made up of 15 amino acids. CDR1 is MNHEY, CDR2 SVGEGT, per germline. The CDR3 region has the DNA TGTGCCAGCGGTACGACAGCCCGGGGCAATCAGCCCCAGCATTTT. Protein sequence: CASGTTARGNQPQHF.

This clonotype was seen at least ten times. The chain is built from TRBV28 and TRBJ2-3; D not resolved. The CDR3 contains 11 residues. CDR1 is MDHEN, CDR2 SYDVKM, per germline. Trimming left V 6 bases short and J 4 bases short, with 5 bases between. The CDR3, as DNA: TGTGCCAGCAGCTTAGCAGATACGCAGTATTTT. Its protein is CASSLADTQYF.

The rearrangement joins TRBV3-1 to TRBJ2-2; the D gene is possibly TRBD2 (6 bases). CDR1 is LGHDT and CDR2 is YNNKEL in the germline V gene (reference sequence). CDR3 size: 15 residues. Trimming took off 1 base at V and 0 bases at J, with 6 bases between the two ends. The CDR3 region is CASSQGEANTGELFF. Here the CDR3 DNA reads TGTGCCAGCAGCCAAGGGGAGGCGAACACCGGGGAGCTGTTTTTT.

This clonotype was seen at least ten times. The gene calls are TRBV7-8 and TRBJ1-1, with D unresolved. Germline values: CDR1 SGHVS, CDR2 FQNEAQ. The length of the CDR3 is 12 residues. V lost 1 base to trimming and J lost 7 bases, with 7 bases between them. CDR3 in DNA: TGTGCCAGCAGCTTAGGAGGGTTTGAAGCTTTCTTT. Translated: CASSLGGFEAFF.

This clonotype was seen a few times. The chain has TRBV2 and TRBJ2-2, with unresolved D. The CDR3 runs 14 residues. Germline CDR1 is SNHLY and CDR2 is FYNNEI. V was pared by 5 bases and J by 1 base, with 8 bases between. The CDR3, as DNA: TGTGCCAGCAGTATGAGTGTGAACACCGGGGAGCTGTTTTTT. Translation gives CASSMSVNTGELFF.